This T cell receptor beta chain was retrieved from a study of OX40 agonist ivuxolimab in advanced cancers. Background on the study: A diagnosis of hepatocellular carcinoma, melanoma, renal cell or head and neck cancer was present in dose-escalation patients.

Profiled with immunoSEQ multiplex PCR; TCRdb holds only in-frame clones, not every one. The sample consists of about 38,000 clones, 87% of them appearing once. This CDR3 has 16 residues. V lost 0 bases and J 0 bases, leaving 12 bases between the germline ends. The germline V gene encodes CDR1 MNHEY and CDR2 SVGAGI. V is TRBV6-5 and J is TRBJ2-7; perhaps TRBD1 as D (5 bases). Material: CD4+ or CD8+ T cells sorted from blood, obtained in a trial of the OX40 agonist ivuxolimab. The sequence came from an adult with an advanced solid tumor such as melanoma, head and neck, liver or kidney cancer. CDR3 sequence reads: CASSYSGPTGSYEQYF. For the CDR3, the DNA is TGTGCCAGCAGTTACTCGGGGCCCACGGGCTCCTACGAGCAGTACTTC.